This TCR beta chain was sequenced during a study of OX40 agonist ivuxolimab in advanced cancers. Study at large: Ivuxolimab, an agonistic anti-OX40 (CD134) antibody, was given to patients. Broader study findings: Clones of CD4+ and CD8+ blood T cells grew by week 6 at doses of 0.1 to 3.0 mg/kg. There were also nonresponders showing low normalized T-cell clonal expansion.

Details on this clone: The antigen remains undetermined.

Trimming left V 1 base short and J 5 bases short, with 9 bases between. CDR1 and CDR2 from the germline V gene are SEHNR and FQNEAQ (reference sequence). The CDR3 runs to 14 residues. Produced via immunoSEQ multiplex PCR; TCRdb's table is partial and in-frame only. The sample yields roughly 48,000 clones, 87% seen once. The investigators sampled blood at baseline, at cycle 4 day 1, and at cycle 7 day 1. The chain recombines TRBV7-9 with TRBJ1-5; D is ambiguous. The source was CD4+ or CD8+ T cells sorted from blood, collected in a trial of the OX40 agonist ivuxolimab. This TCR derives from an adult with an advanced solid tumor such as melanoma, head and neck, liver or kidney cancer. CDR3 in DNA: TGTGCCAGCAGCTTAGAAGGTAGGGATCAGCCCCAGCATTTT. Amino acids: CASSLEGRDQPQHF. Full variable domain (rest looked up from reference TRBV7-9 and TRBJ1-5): DTGVSQNPRHKITKRGQNVTFRCDPISEHNRLYWYRQTLGQGPEFLTYFQNEAQLEKSRLLSDRFSAERPKGSFSTLEIQRTEQGDSAMYLCASSLEGRDQPQHFGDGTRLSIL.